The source of this T cell receptor beta chain is a study of T-cell reconstitution after alpha-beta-depleted transplantation in children. General observations from the study: Several hundred expanded graft clones reportedly gave rise to the alpha-beta T cells present about two months after transplant. At the one-year point after transplant, T-cell counts and TCRbeta diversity were found to come mostly from T cells that had been newly produced. For some patients, TCRbeta diversity was high at day 60 because of recipient T cells and thymic progenitors that survived.

V shed 5 bases and J 5 bases; nucleotides not matched to a gene: 7. The V gene's germline CDR1 is SGHVS and CDR2 FNYEAQ. The CDR3 is made up of 16 amino acids. Concerning this clonotype itself: Its antigen is not identified.

TCRbeta library construction was performed incorporating unique molecular identifiers. TCRdb reprocessed the PCR reads with MiXCR, giving one entry per CDR3 protein. The sample lists approximately 430,000 distinct CDR3 sequences, roughly 16% occurring once. The chain recombines TRBV7-6 with TRBJ2-2; 11 nucleotides agree with TRBD2. Sequences were derived from PBMCs, mostly from graft donor cells, sampled 360 days after TCRalphabeta/CD19-depleted stem cell transplant. The origin of this receptor is a boy younger than two who had a stem cell transplant for Wiskott-Aldrich syndrome, so the T cells may come from the graft donor. Here the CDR3 DNA reads TGTGCCAGCAGCCATCAGACTAGCGGGAAGACCGGGGAGCTGTTTTTT. Encoded protein: CASSHQTSGKTGELFF.